This T cell receptor (beta chain) came from a study of CD8 T cells in Susac syndrome. An input of roughly 0.45 to 1 ug of RNA was subjected to reverse transcription using random hexamers. TCRdb reanalysed the immunoSEQ multiplex PCR reads using MiXCR and keeps one entry per CDR3 protein. The table lists some 300,000 distinct CDR3 sequences, around 91% of them singletons. V was pared by 6 bases and J by 5 bases, with 9 bases of the junction left unmatched. CDR3 length equals 14 residues. The germline V gene has CDR1 SGDLS and CDR2 YYNGEE. CD8+ and CD4+ T cells from blood underwent TCR beta sequencing, which was carried out in a high-throughput format. TEMRA cells were enriched by FACS, while CD8+ and CD4+ T cells were obtained through a negative isolation that was performed magnetically.

The chain couples TRBV9 to TRBJ2-5; 8 bases agree with TRBD1. Sequencing was carried out using CD8+ T cells from PBMCs. The sequence was obtained from a human donor with multiple sclerosis. The CDR3 nucleotides read TGTGCCAGCACCCTAACAGGGGGGATTGAGACCCAGTACTTC. Its protein is CASTLTGGIETQYF.